Shown below are 16 T cell receptor beta chains from a single sample sequenced in a study of Graves' ophthalmopathy and Graves' hyperthyroidism (dated by TCRdb to 2016 to 2019). The instrument given in TCRdb is Illumina HiSeq 2000. TCR beta CDR3 regions were amplified from RNA transcripts for repertoire sequencing. HTBI primers and the Qiagen OneStep RT-PCR kit were used in a first-round RT-PCR, which was followed by a second-round multiplex PCR, size selection and purification. TCRdb trimmed the raw reads at Q25, called clones with MiXCR and kept productive beta chains. Each CDR3 protein gets just one entry, which takes the most common genes and DNA from the rows behind it. The sample table lists 660,000 or so distinct CDR3 sequences, approximately 39% of them with a count of one. Clones ranked in the top ten supply around 3% of the sample. Sequencing was performed on peripheral blood. These receptors all stem from an adult man with Graves' ophthalmopathy.

V usage is TRBV10-3 and J usage is TRBJ1-1; 12 bases line up with TRBD1. CDR1 ENHRY and CDR2 SYGVKD come from the germline V gene. This CDR3 contains 13 residues. V was clipped by 5 bases and J by 10 bases; unmatched bases: 5. CDR3 loop: CAISSGTGGRAFF. CDR3 coding DNA: TGTGCCATCAGTTCCGGGACAGGGGGCAGAGCTTTCTTT.

Regarding this clonotype: Its ends do not fully match the called genes, so a read error is possible. The chain employs TRBV7-8 and TRBJ1-5; tentatively, D is TRBD1 (6 bases). Germline lookup yields CDR1 SGHVS and CDR2 FQNEAQ. The CDR3 contains 14 residues. The CDR3 nucleotides read TGTGCCAGCAGATTAGGCAGGGGTAATCAGCCCCAGCATTTT. This sequence encodes CASRLGRGNQPQHF.

This clonotype was seen a few times. The chain carries TRBV25-1 and TRBJ1-5; perhaps TRBD1 as D (6 bases). Germline V gene data show CDR1 as MGHDK and CDR2 as SYGVNS. This CDR3 has 17 residues. Trimming took 5 bases from V and 6 from J, leaving 23 bases between them. The CDR3 sequence is CASSLSGALSDGQPQHF. The CDR3 DNA follows: TGTGCCAGCAGTTTATCGGGGGCTCTAAGTGACGGTCAGCCCCAGCATTTT.

A word on this clonotype: Here the CDR3 omits its conserved ending phenylalanine or tryptophan, so a read error is the likely source. This chain links TRBV7-3 with TRBJ1-3; D perhaps matches TRBD1 (6 bases). V was shortened by 5 bases and J by 2 bases, with 13 bases between the two germline ends. The CDR3 contains 15 residues. Germline CDR1 is SGHTA and CDR2 is FQGTGA. CDR3 in amino acids: CASSREGGPGNTIYL. The CDR3 DNA follows: TGTGCCAGCAGCCGGGAGGGGGGGCCTGGAAACACCATATATCTT.

The rearrangement uses TRBV2 and TRBJ2-7; a possible D gene is TRBD2 (7 bases). There are 14 residues in the CDR3. The germline CDR1 and CDR2 sequences are SNHLY and FYNNEI. Deletions cut 8 bases from V and 5 bases from J, with 19 bases between. Here the CDR3 DNA reads TGTGCCAGCTCACCACGGGGGGCACCTAACGAGCAGTACTTC. Amino acid sequence: CASSPRGAPNEQYF.

This clonotype was observed a single time. This chain connects TRBV18 to TRBJ2-5; 7 nucleotides line up with TRBD1. The germline gives CDR1 KGHSH, CDR2 LQKENI. The V segment lost 1 base and the J segment 3 bases; nucleotides outside the gene matches: 5. The CDR3 is 15 residues long. The CDR3 reads CASSPRWQGEETQYF. CDR3 sequence (DNA): TGTGCCAGCTCACCACGGTGGCAGGGGGAAGAGACCCAGTACTTC.

At least ten counts were recorded for this clonotype. The chain couples TRBV5-1 to TRBJ1-1; 8 bases agree with TRBD1. Germline V gene sequence: CDR1 SGHRS, CDR2 YFSETQ. Trimming at V came to 0 bases and at J to 1 base, leaving 8 bases not matched to a gene. CDR3 size: 17 residues. CDR3 sequence (DNA): TGCGCCAGCAGCTTGGCCGGTCGAGGACAGGGGAACACTGAAGCTTTCTTT. Translation gives CASSLAGRGQGNTEAFF.

The V gene is TRBV12-3 or TRBV12-4, the J gene TRBJ1-5; maybe TRBD1 (6 bases). The CDR3 extends over 14 amino acids. V was pared by 6 bases and J by 4 bases, with 13 bases between. The chain's CDR3 is CASREQGVNQPQHF. In DNA form, the CDR3 reads TGTGCCAGCAGGGAACAGGGAGTGAATCAGCCCCAGCATTTT.

This clonotype was detected many times. This rearrangement joins TRBV5-8 to TRBJ2-5; maybe TRBD1 (5 bases). The CDR3 consists of 12 residues. The ends were cut back, 3 bases at V and 3 bases at J, with 6 bases in the middle. The germline CDR1 and CDR2 sequences are SGHTS and YDEGEE. The CDR3 reads CASSSREETQYF. In DNA form, the CDR3 reads TGTGCCAGCAGCTCCAGGGAAGAGACCCAGTACTTC. Filled out from reference TRBV5-8 and TRBJ2-5, the complete variable domain reads EAGVTQSPTHLIKTRGQQATLRCSPISGHTSVYWYQQALGLGLQFLLWYDEGEERNRGNFPPRFSGRQFPNYSSELNVNALELEDSALYLCASSSREETQYFGPGTRLLVL.

In regard to this clonotype: Because the CDR3's place on the DNA is in doubt, the DNA is left out and the CDR3 is given as listed by TCRdb. This chain connects TRBV7-9 to TRBJ1-4; whether TRBD1, the table's D call, matches the DNA was not checked. 14 amino acids form the CDR3, both terminal residues included. In germline, CDR1 is SEHNR, CDR2 FQNEAQ (reference sequence). The CDR3 protein is CASSPGTPVENCFF.

This sequence joins TRBV2 and TRBJ1-2; weak D call: TRBD1 (5 bases). This CDR3 region has 13 residues. Trimming cost V 7 bases and J 4 bases, with 13 bases left between them. CDR1 is SNHLY, CDR2 FYNNEI, per germline. Here the CDR3 DNA reads TGTGCCAGCACCATCGACAGCTCCTATGGCTACACCTTC. Protein sequence: CASTIDSSYGYTF.

This clonotype appeared a few times. This chain links TRBV5-1 with TRBJ1-5, with D perhaps matching TRBD1 (5 bases). CDR3 length: 15 amino acids. V was shortened by 4 bases and J by 3 bases, with 14 bases between the two germline ends. Germline CDR1 and CDR2: SGHRS and YFSETQ. The CDR3 coding sequence is TGCGCCAGCAGCGCATCCGGGACGGCCAATCAGCCCCAGCATTTT. It encodes CASSASGTANQPQHF.

This clonotype was counted many times. This chain joins TRBV29-1 and TRBJ1-5, with TRBD1 matching over 7 bases. This CDR3 region has 13 residues. Unmatched junction bases numbered 4, after V lost 4 bases and J lost 4 bases. Germline CDR1 is SQVTM and CDR2 is ANQGSEA. For the CDR3, the DNA is TGCAGCGTTGGAGGGACAGATAATCAGCCCCAGCATTTT. Encoded protein: CSVGGTDNQPQHF.

V usage is TRBV29-1 and J usage is TRBJ1-1, with D tentatively TRBD1 (6 bases). This CDR3 is built from 13 residues. CDR1 and CDR2 from the germline V gene are SQVTM and ANQGSEA. The V end lost 5 bases, the J end lost 4 bases, and 14 bases lay between the germline ends. CDR3 loop: CSVPRGVVTEAFF. The CDR3 region has the DNA TGCAGCGTTCCCAGGGGTGTGGTCACTGAAGCTTTCTTT. The whole variable domain, remainder taken from reference TRBV29-1 and TRBJ1-1, is SAVISQKPSRDICQRGTSLTIQCQVDSQVTMMFWYRQQPGQSLTLIATANQGSEATYESGFVIDKFPISRPNLTFSTLTVSNMSPEDSSIYLCSVPRGVVTEAFFGQGTRLTVV.

The chain uses TRBV2 and TRBJ2-2; D is unclear. Trimming removed 5 bases from V and 9 bases from J, with 4 bases in between. Germline CDR1 is SNHLY and CDR2 is FYNNEI. This CDR3 comprises 10 residues. The CDR3 loop reads CASSYRELFF. DNA for the CDR3: TGTGCCAGCAGTTACCGGGAGCTGTTTTTT.

This rearrangement joins TRBV10-3 to TRBJ2-5, with D tentatively TRBD2 (6 bases). V was shortened by 5 bases and J by 9 bases, with 16 bases between the two germline ends. CDR1 is ENHRY, CDR2 SYGVKD, per germline. The CDR3 consists of 13 residues. As DNA, the CDR3 is TGTGCCATCAGTTGGGGGATGGGGGAGGCCCAGTACTTC. Amino acids: CAISWGMGEAQYF.